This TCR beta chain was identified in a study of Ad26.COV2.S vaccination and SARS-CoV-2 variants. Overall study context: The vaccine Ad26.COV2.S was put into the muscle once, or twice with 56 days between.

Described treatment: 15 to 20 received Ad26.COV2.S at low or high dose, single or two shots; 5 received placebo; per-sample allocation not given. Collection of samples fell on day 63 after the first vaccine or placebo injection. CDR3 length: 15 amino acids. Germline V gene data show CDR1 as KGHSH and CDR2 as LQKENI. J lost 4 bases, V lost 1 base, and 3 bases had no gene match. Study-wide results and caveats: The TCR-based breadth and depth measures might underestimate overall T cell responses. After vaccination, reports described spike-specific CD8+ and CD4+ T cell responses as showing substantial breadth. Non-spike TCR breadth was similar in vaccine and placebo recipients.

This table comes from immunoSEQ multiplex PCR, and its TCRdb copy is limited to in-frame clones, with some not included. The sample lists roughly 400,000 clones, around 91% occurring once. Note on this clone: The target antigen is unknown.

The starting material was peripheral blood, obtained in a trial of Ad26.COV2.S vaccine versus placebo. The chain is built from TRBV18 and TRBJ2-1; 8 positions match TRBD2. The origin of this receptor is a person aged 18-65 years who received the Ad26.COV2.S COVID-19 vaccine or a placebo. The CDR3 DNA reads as TGTGCCAGCTCACCACTAGCGGGACATTACAATGAGCAGTTCTTC. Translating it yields CASSPLAGHYNEQFF.